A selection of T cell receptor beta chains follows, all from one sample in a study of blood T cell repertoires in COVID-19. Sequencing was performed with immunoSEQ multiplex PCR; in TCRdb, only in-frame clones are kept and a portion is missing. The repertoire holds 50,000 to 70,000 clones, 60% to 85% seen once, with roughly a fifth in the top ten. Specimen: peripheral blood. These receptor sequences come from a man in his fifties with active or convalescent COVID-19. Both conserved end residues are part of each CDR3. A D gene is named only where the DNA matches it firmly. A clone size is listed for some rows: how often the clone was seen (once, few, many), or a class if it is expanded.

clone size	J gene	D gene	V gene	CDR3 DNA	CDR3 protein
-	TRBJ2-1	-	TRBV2	TGTGCCAGCGCAGTGGTCGGGCGGGAACGTGGCAATGAGCAGTTCTTC	CASAVVGRERGNEQFF
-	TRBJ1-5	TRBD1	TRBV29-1	TGCAGCGTCCTCCGGGACAGGGGACAGCCCCAGCATTTT	CSVLRDRGQPQHF
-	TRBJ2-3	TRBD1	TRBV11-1	TGTGCCAGCAGCCCCGGGACAGGGGTTACAGATACGCAGTATTTT	CASSPGTGVTDTQYF
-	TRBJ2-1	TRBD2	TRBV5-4	TGTGCCAGCAGCTTGGAGGGACTAATCCACAATGAGCAGTTCTTC	CASSLEGLIHNEQFF
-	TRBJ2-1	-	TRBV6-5	TGTGCCAGCAGTTACTCGAGGTTGTCTAGTGAGCAGTTCTTC	CASSYSRLSSEQFF
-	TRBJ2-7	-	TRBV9	TGTGCCAGCAGCGTAGCTCCTAGCGATCGAAACTACGAGCAGTACTTC	CASSVAPSDRNYEQYF
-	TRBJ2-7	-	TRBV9	TGTGCCAGCAGCGTAGCTCAGAACTACGAGCAGTACTTC	CASSVAQNYEQYF
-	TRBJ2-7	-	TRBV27	TGTGCCAGCAGTTACTCTGGCTACGAGCAGTACTTC	CASSYSGYEQYF
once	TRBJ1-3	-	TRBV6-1	TGTGCCAGCAGTGAAGCTGGACAGTATGGAAACACCATATATTTT	CASSEAGQYGNTIYF
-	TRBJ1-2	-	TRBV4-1	TGCGCCAGCAGCCAAACAGGGTATGGCTACACCTTC	CASSQTGYGYTF
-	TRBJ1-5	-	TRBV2	TGTGCCAGCAGTGAAAGGCGGGGGGCGAATCAGCCCCAGCATTTT	CASSERRGANQPQHF
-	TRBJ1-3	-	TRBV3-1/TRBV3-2	TGTGCCAGCAGCCAAGGGTTACAGGGACCGACCCTTGGCGCTGGAAACACCATATATTTT	CASSQGLQGPTLGAGNTIYF
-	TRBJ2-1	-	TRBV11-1	TGTGCCAGCAGCCCAAAGACTTCGCTAGCCCATGAGCAGTTCTTC	CASSPKTSLAHEQFF
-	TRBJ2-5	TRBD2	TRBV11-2	TGTGCCAGCAGCCCGGGGACTAGCGGGGAGACCCAGTACTTC	CASSPGTSGETQYF
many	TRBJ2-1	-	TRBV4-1	TGCGCCAGCAGCCAAGTAAGGGGCTCCTACAATGAGCAGTTCTTC	CASSQVRGSYNEQFF
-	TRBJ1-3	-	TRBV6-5	TGTGCCAGCGGCTCTGGGACACGGGAAAACACCATATATTTT	CASGSGTRENTIYF
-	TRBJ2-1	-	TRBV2	TGTGCCGGAAGCCTCGGGGAAGGTGAGCAGTTCTTC	CAGSLGEGEQFF
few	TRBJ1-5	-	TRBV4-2	TGTGCCAGCAGCCAAGACAGGGGTAATCAGCCCCAGCATTTT	CASSQDRGNQPQHF
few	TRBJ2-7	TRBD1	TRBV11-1	TGTGCCAGCAGCTTTGGGACAGGGTACGAGCAGTACTTC	CASSFGTGYEQYF
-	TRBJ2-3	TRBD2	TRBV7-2	TGTGCCAGCAGCTTATATGGGACTAGCTCCGATACGCAGTATTTT	CASSLYGTSSDTQYF
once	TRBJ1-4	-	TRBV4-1	TGCGCCAGCAGCCAAACTCTGCCCAGGGCAACTAATGAAAAACTGTTTTTT	CASSQTLPRATNEKLFF
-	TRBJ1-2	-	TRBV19	TGTGCCAGTAGTATACAGGGGAGCAGGGTCGGTGGCTACACCTTC	CASSIQGSRVGGYTF
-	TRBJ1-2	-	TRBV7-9	TGTGCCAGCAGTCGGACATCAGGGACATATGGCTACACCTTC	CASSRTSGTYGYTF
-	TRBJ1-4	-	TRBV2	TGTGCCAGCAGTGAGCGCCGGGACTTTAATGAAAAACTGTTTTTT	CASSERRDFNEKLFF
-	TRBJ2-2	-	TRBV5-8	TGTGCCAGCAGCTCACAGACCACCGGGGAGCTGTTTTTT	CASSSQTTGELFF
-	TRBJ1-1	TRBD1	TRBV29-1	TGCAGCGGACGAGGTGGACAGGGGGTTTACACTGAAGCTTTCTTT	CSGRGGQGVYTEAFF
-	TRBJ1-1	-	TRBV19	TGTGCCAGTAGTATTAGGGGCCACACTGAAGCTTTCTTT	CASSIRGHTEAFF
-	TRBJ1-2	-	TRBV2	TGTGCCAGCAGTGAACGGGACATCTATGGCTACACCTTC	CASSERDIYGYTF
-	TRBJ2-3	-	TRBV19	TGTGCCAGTAACCCACAGGGTAGAATAACAGATACGCAGTATTTT	CASNPQGRITDTQYF
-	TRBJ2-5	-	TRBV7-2	TGTGCCAGCAGCTTAGGCCGCTGGGGAGACCAGTACTTC	CASSLGRWGDQYF
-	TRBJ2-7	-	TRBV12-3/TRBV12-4	TGTGCCAGCAGTCGGGTCAACTCCTACGAGCAGTACTTC	CASSRVNSYEQYF
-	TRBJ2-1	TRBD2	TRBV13	TGTGCCAGCAGCTTAGACGCGGGGGGGCCTAATGAGCAGTTCTTC	CASSLDAGGPNEQFF
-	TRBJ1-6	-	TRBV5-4	TGTGCCAGCAGCAGCCGATTGCAGGCACCCCTCCACTTT	CASSSRLQAPLHF
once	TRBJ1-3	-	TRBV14	TGTGCCAGCAGCCAGCCTCTGGTGAGCTCTGGAAACACCATATATTTT	CASSQPLVSSGNTIYF
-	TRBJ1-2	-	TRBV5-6	TGTGCCAGCAGCCGAGACAGACCATCCTATGGCTACACCTTC	CASSRDRPSYGYTF
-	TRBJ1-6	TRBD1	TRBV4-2	TGTGCCAGCAGCCCATTCCCTCGCCGGGGACAGGGAAGTTCCTATAATTCACCCCTCCACTTT	CASSPFPRRGQGSSYNSPLHF
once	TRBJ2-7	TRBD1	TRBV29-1	TGCAGCGTTGGACAGGGGGAACCCTACGAGCAGTACTTC	CSVGQGEPYEQYF
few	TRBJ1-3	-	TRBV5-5	TGTGCCAGCAGCTTGAACAACGCAGTAGGAAACACCATATATTTT	CASSLNNAVGNTIYF
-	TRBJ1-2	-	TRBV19	TGTGCCAGTAGGGAAGACAGCTATCTCACTGGCTACACCTTC	CASREDSYLTGYTF
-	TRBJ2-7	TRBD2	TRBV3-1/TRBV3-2	TGTGCCAGCAGCCCACAGACTAGCGGGAGATTCCACGAGCAGTACTTC	CASSPQTSGRFHEQYF
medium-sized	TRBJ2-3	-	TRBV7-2	TGTGCCAGCAGCTTAACGGGGACTAGCACAGATACGCAGTATTTT	CASSLTGTSTDTQYF
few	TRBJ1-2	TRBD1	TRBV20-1	TGCAGTGCTAGTAGGACAGGGGCGAGTGGCTACACCTTC	CSASRTGASGYTF
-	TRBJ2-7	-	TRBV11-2	TGTGCCAGCAGCGGACAGCGACACGAGCAGTACTTC	CASSGQRHEQYF
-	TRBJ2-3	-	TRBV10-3	TGTGCCATCAGGCCTCAGGAGGACACAGATACGCAGTATTTT	CAIRPQEDTDTQYF
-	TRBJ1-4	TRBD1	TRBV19	TGTGCCAGCTTTACCCGGGACAGGGGACGGGATAATGAAAAACTGTTTTTT	CASFTRDRGRDNEKLFF
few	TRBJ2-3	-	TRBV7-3	TGTGCCAGCTCCCATCTAGTGGATTTTAGCACAGATACGCAGTATTTT	CASSHLVDFSTDTQYF
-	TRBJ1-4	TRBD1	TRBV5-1	TGCGCCAGCAGCTCCGGACAGGTTAATGAAAAACTGTTTTTT	CASSSGQVNEKLFF
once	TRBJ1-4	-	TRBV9	TGTGCCAGCAGCGTGGGGAATGGGGGGGCGACTAATGAAAAACTGTTTTTT	CASSVGNGGATNEKLFF
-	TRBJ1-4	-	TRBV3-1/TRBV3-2	TGTGCCAGCAGCCCCCAACAGAACAATAATGAAAAACTGTTTTTT	CASSPQQNNNEKLFF
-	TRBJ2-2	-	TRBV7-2	TGTGCCAGCAGCCCCCAAATGAACACCGGGGAGCTGTTTTTT	CASSPQMNTGELFF
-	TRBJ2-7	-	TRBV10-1	TGCGCCAGCAGTGATAGTAGTAGTGGCTACGAGCAGTACTTC	CASSDSSSGYEQYF
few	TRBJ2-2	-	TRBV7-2	TGTGCCAGCAGCTTGGTTCGGTCTAGCTCCGGGGAGCTGTTTTTT	CASSLVRSSSGELFF
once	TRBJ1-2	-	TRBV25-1	TGTGCCAGCAGTGCTTATTACTATGGCTACACCTTC	CASSAYYYGYTF
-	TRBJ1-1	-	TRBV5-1	TGCGCCAGCAGCTTGAACGGAGGGTTTGACACTGAAGCTTTCTTT	CASSLNGGFDTEAFF
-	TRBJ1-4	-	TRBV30	TGTGCCTGGGTCCGGTTGGGAGTCGATGAAAAACTGTTTTTT	CAWVRLGVDEKLFF